The entry below gives a single T cell receptor (beta chain) sequence along with its context. Its antigen remains unknown. The data are from a study of beta chain features in type 1 diabetes. Sequencing targeted expressed TCRB transcripts, as all isolated RNA had been reverse transcribed. Here immunoSEQ multiplex PCR was the method, and the copy in TCRdb shows in-frame clones only, minus some. The table has some 110,000 clones, approximately 16% seen once. The study's findings and limits: Among all four CD4+ subsets, Type 1 diabetes patients had TCRB CDR3s that were moderately but significantly shorter.

The source material was central memory CD4+ T cells from blood. The sequence came from a man aged 25-45 years with type 1 diabetes.

Here the CDR3 DNA reads TGCGCCAGCAGCTGGATTGGGATCACTGAAGCTTTCTTT. Translating gives CASSWIGITEAFF. The gene calls are TRBV5-1 and TRBJ1-1; D uncertain. The CDR3 contains 13 residues. The germline V gene has CDR1 SGHRS and CDR2 YFSETQ. V was pared by 3 bases and J by 4 bases, with 10 bases between.